The 32 T cell receptor beta chains reported below all come from one sample, sequenced in a study of CD8 T cells in Susac syndrome. Random hexamers were used to reverse transcribe an amount of about 0.5 to 1 ug RNA. TCRdb re-derived calls from the immunoSEQ multiplex PCR reads in MiXCR, one entry per CDR3 protein. The sample includes about 300,000 distinct CDR3 sequences, about nine tenths of them seen just once. Sequencing input: CD8+ T cells from PBMCs. The receptors here all came from a human donor with multiple sclerosis.

The CDR3 nucleotides are TGTGCCAGCAGCTCCCCCCGGACAGTCGCATGGGGGACCCAGTACTTC. Translated, it gives CASSSPRTVAWGTQYF. The chain combines TRBV7-8 with TRBJ2-5, with D possibly TRBD1 on 6 matching bases. V was pared by 4 bases and J by 7 bases, with 22 bases between. The CDR3 sequence is 16 residues long. Germline CDR1 SGHVS, CDR2 FQNEAQ.

V and J are TRBV11-1 and TRBJ2-5; no firm D call. Trimming stripped 5 bases from V and 5 bases from J, with 6 bases between. This CDR3 spans 11 amino acids. Germline V lookup: CDR1 SGHAT, CDR2 FQDESV (reference sequence). The CDR3 loop reads CASSKKETQYF. The CDR3, as DNA: TGTGCCAGCAGCAAAAAGGAGACCCAGTACTTC.

This clonotype was recorded once. This chain uses TRBV20-1 with TRBJ1-2, with a weak D call TRBD1 (6 bases). This CDR3 is built from 12 residues. The germline CDR1 and CDR2 sequences are DFQATT and SNEGSKA (reference sequence). Trimming left V 6 bases short and J 7 bases short, with 15 bases between. The CDR3 here is CSATQGYGGYTF. The CDR3 bases are TGCAGTGCAACCCAGGGGTATGGTGGCTACACCTTC.

V and J are TRBV19 and TRBJ2-1; 10 bases match TRBD2. The V gene's germline CDR1 is LNHDA and CDR2 SQIVND (reference sequence). The CDR3 extends over 17 amino acids. V trimming: 1 base; J trimming: 2 bases; junction bases outside the gene matches: 5. The CDR3 protein is CASSIGSGGAPYNEQFF. CDR3 coding DNA: TGTGCCAGTAGTATAGGAAGCGGGGGGGCCCCCTACAATGAGCAGTTCTTC.

In its sample, this clonotype was seen once. V usage is TRBV12-3 or TRBV12-4 and J usage is TRBJ2-7, with unresolved D. The CDR3 sequence is 12 residues long. V lost 8 bases and J lost 4, with 12 bases in between. The CDR3 is CASSYWGYEQYF. The CDR3 nucleotides read TGTGCCAGCTCTTATTGGGGTTACGAGCAGTACTTC.

The CDR3 DNA sequence: TGTGCCAGCCCTCGTGGGGGTTCAGCTCTCTACGAGCAGTACTTC. Translated: CASPRGGSALYEQYF. This chain links TRBV27 with TRBJ2-7, with D possibly called TRBD1 or TRBD2 (5 bases each). The CDR3 spans 15 residues. The germline V and J ends were trimmed by 8 bases and 3 bases, with 20 bases remaining between them. Germline loops: CDR1 MNHEY, CDR2 SMNVEV (reference sequence).

This clonotype has just one count. This rearrangement joins TRBV6-2 or TRBV6-3 to TRBJ2-1; 9 bases are shared with TRBD1. The junction had 11 bases not matched to a gene; V was cut back by 5 bases and J by 15 bases. Germline CDR1 and CDR2: MNHEY and SVGEGT. CDR3 length: 13 amino acids. CDR3 bases: TGTGCCAGCAGTGAAAGTGACAGGGGGGAGGCGTTCTTC. Protein sequence: CASSESDRGEAFF.

The chain employs TRBV7-9 and TRBJ1-1, with no clear D. The ends were cut back, 8 bases at V and 8 bases at J, with 6 bases in the middle. The CDR3 has 9 residues. Looked up from germline, CDR1 is SEHNR and CDR2 is FQNEAQ (reference sequence). This CDR3 is CASAREAFF. The CDR3 bases are TGTGCCAGCGCTAGAGAAGCTTTCTTT.

The chain couples TRBV9 to TRBJ2-5; TRBD2 matches 7 bases. With 0 bases clipped from V and 4 bases from J, the junction kept 3 bases outside the gene matches. The CDR3 is 14 residues long. Germline CDR1 reads SGDLS; CDR2 reads YYNGEE. DNA for the CDR3: TGTGCCAGCAGCGTAGCGGGAGGAATAGAGACCCAGTACTTC. Amino acids: CASSVAGGIETQYF. The full variable domain, with the rest looked up from reference TRBV9 and TRBJ2-5, is DSGVTQTPKHLITATGQRVTLRCSPRSGDLSVYWYQQSLDQGLQFLIQYYNGEERAKGNILERFSAQQFPDLHSELNLSSLELGDSALYFCASSVAGGIETQYFGPGTRLLVL.

The chain couples TRBV30 to TRBJ1-5; D uncertain. In germline, CDR1 is GTSNPN, CDR2 SVGIG (reference sequence). The CDR3 consists of 14 residues. Trimming cost V 1 base and J 4 bases, with 11 bases left between them. In nucleotides, the CDR3 is TGTGCCTGGAGTGCTGATAGTAGTAATCAGCCCCAGCATTTT. Protein: CAWSADSSNQPQHF.

The chain links TRBV28 to TRBJ2-1, with a weak D call TRBD2 (5 bases). This CDR3 region has 13 residues. Trimming stripped 8 bases from V and 8 bases from J, with 16 bases between. Germline V gene lookup returns CDR1 MDHEN and CDR2 SYDVKM. The CDR3 loop reads CASVRAGLYEQFF. The CDR3 nucleotides read TGTGCCAGCGTGAGGGCAGGTCTGTATGAGCAGTTCTTC.

In DNA, the CDR3 is TGTGCCACCAGTGATTTTTTGGGACGTGGACAAGAGACCCAGTACTTC. It specifies CATSDFLGRGQETQYF. This chain joins TRBV24-1 and TRBJ2-5; tentatively, D is TRBD1 or TRBD2 (5 bases each). The germline V gene has CDR1 KGHDR and CDR2 SFDVKD. The V and J ends lost 1 base and 2 bases respectively, with 13 bases between them. This CDR3 is 16 amino acids long.

This clonotype was detected a few times. The chain employs TRBV27 and TRBJ1-5, with D perhaps matching TRBD1 (5 bases). Germline values: CDR1 MNHEY, CDR2 SMNVEV (reference sequence). V was trimmed by 0 bases and J by 1 base, leaving 7 bases between them. The CDR3 consists of 15 residues. CDR3 nucleotides: TGTGCCAGCAGTTTATCATCAGGGAGCAATCAGCCCCAGCATTTT. It yields the protein CASSLSSGSNQPQHF.

V and J are TRBV4-3 and TRBJ1-1, with D unresolved. V was trimmed by 0 bases and J by 0 bases, leaving 8 bases between them. There are 15 residues in the CDR3. Germline lookup yields CDR1 LGHNA and CDR2 YSLEER. The CDR3 bases are TGCGCCAGCAGCCAAGACGGTTCTATGAACACTGAAGCTTTCTTT. The encoded protein is CASSQDGSMNTEAFF.

The chain carries TRBV29-1 and TRBJ2-2; tentative D call: TRBD1 (6 bases). V lost 2 bases, J lost 3 bases, and 10 bases lay in between. There are 14 residues in the CDR3. Per germline, CDR1 SQVTM and CDR2 ANQGSEA. This CDR3 is CSVEKGGDTGELFF. CDR3 DNA sequence: TGCAGCGTTGAAAAAGGGGGTGACACCGGGGAGCTGTTTTTT.

The J gene is TRBJ2-4, the V gene TRBV20-1, with 10 bases fitting TRBD2. Germline lookup yields CDR1 DFQATT and CDR2 SNEGSKA (reference sequence). Trimming removed 0 bases from V and 16 bases from J; junction bases left unmatched: 12. The length of the CDR3 is 14 residues. Written as DNA, the CDR3 is TGCAGTGCTAGAGATCTGTCTAGCGGGAGCCCAACTTACTTC. Translated, it gives CSARDLSSGSPTYF.

This chain links TRBV11-2 with TRBJ2-1; 9 bases are shared with TRBD2. This CDR3 comprises 17 residues. The junction had 10 bases not matched to a gene; V was cut back by 1 base and J by 6 bases. Per the germline V gene, CDR1 is SGHAT and CDR2 is FQNNGV. The CDR3 is CASSLGIAGAVGNEQFF. CDR3 nucleotides: TGTGCCAGCAGCTTAGGGATAGCGGGGGCAGTTGGCAATGAGCAGTTCTTC.

The chain uses TRBV20-1 and TRBJ1-3, with 9 bases fitting TRBD1. Germline-derived CDR1 and CDR2 are DFQATT and SNEGSKA (reference sequence). J was trimmed by 8 bases and V by 0 bases; bases with no gene match: 2. The CDR3 is 13 amino acids. The CDR3: CSAREQGADTIYF. The CDR3 coding sequence is TGCAGTGCTAGAGAACAGGGGGCAGACACCATATATTTT.

The chain carries TRBV9 and TRBJ2-1; TRBD2 might be the D (6 bases). The CDR3 has 13 residues. V shed 7 bases and J shed 6 bases, with 14 bases lying between them. In germline, CDR1 is SGDLS, CDR2 YYNGEE. This CDR3 reads CASEGLRSNEQFF. In DNA form, the CDR3 reads TGTGCCAGCGAGGGACTCAGGTCCAATGAGCAGTTCTTC.

The chain uses TRBV28 and TRBJ2-1, with 7 bases aligning to TRBD1. V lost 7 bases and J lost 0; bases outside the gene matches: 6. Germline CDR1 reads MDHEN; CDR2 reads SYDVKM. This CDR3 has 15 amino acids. The CDR3: CASTTPGGSYNEQFF. The CDR3 nucleotides read TGTGCCAGCACGACCCCAGGGGGCTCCTACAATGAGCAGTTCTTC.

CDR3 sequence (DNA): TGTGCCAGCAGCCAAGGAACCTGGGGGGGGCAGGGCTACGAGCAGTACTTC. It specifies CASSQGTWGGQGYEQYF. V is TRBV14 and J is TRBJ2-7; D possibly corresponds to TRBD2 (7 bases). CDR1 and CDR2 (germline): SGHDN, FVKESK. The CDR3 has 17 residues. V was pared by 1 base and J by 3 bases, with 19 bases between.

The J gene is TRBJ2-7, the V gene TRBV20-1; 7 bases fit TRBD1. This CDR3 is 12 amino acids long. The V gene's germline CDR1 is DFQATT and CDR2 SNEGSKA (reference sequence). J was trimmed by 6 bases and V by 4 bases; bases with no gene match: 6. The CDR3 sequence: CSATNTGAEQYF. Here the CDR3 DNA reads TGCAGTGCTACAAATACAGGGGCCGAGCAGTACTTC.

The CDR3 region is CASSDGVSLHF. In nucleotides, the CDR3 is TGTGCCAGCAGTGACGGGGTCAGTTTACATTTT. V is TRBV27 and J is TRBJ1-5; no definite D call. Germline CDR1 MNHEY, CDR2 SMNVEV (reference sequence). V shed 5 bases and J shed 16 bases, with 15 bases lying between them. The CDR3 runs to 11 residues.

V is TRBV5-5 and J is TRBJ1-2; D unresolved. Germline assignment: CDR1 SGHKS and CDR2 YYEKEE (reference sequence). This CDR3 region has 15 residues. Trimming shortened V by 3 bases and J by 2 bases, and 14 bases separated the two germline ends. The CDR3 DNA reads as TGTGCCAGCAGCTACGTAATTGGACCCAACTATGGCTACACCTTC. Translated: CASSYVIGPNYGYTF.

The chain couples TRBV9 to TRBJ1-2, with TRBD1 matching 10 bases. CDR3 size: 16 residues. The V gene end was trimmed by 0 bases and the J gene end by 3 bases; junction bases not matched to a gene: 5. The germline CDR1 and CDR2 sequences are SGDLS and YYNGEE. CDR3: CASSVETGGQDYGYTF. The CDR3 DNA reads as TGTGCCAGCAGCGTAGAGACAGGGGGCCAAGACTATGGCTACACCTTC.

The chain has TRBV9 and TRBJ2-5, with D perhaps assigned TRBD1 or TRBD2 (5 bases each). V lost 3 bases and J lost 5, with 20 bases in between. Looked up from germline, CDR1 is SGDLS and CDR2 is YYNGEE. The CDR3 spans 16 residues. CDR3 DNA sequence: TGTGCCAGCAGCGCCTCCTCCGGGTGGGGGATGGAGACCCAGTACTTC. It is translated as CASSASSGWGMETQYF.

V and J are TRBV27 and TRBJ2-7; no firm D call. CDR1 is MNHEY and CDR2 is SMNVEV in the germline V gene (reference sequence). The CDR3 extends over 16 amino acids. The germline V and J ends were trimmed by 5 bases and 2 bases, with 19 bases remaining between them. The CDR3 DNA reads as TGTGCCAGCAGTCCTATCCCGGTACTAAGGACCTACGAGCAGTACTTC. It codes for CASSPIPVLRTYEQYF.

This chain uses TRBV29-1 with TRBJ2-5, with D perhaps being TRBD1 or TRBD2 (5 bases each). CDR3 length equals 11 residues. Germline values: CDR1 SQVTM, CDR2 ANQGSEA. With 3 bases removed from V and 3 bases from J, the gap between germline ends came to 5 bases. As DNA, the CDR3 is TGCAGCGTTGAGGGGGAAGAGACCCAGTACTTC. It specifies CSVEGEETQYF.

This clonotype came up once. The gene calls are TRBV9 and TRBJ2-3; 8 bases match TRBD2. The CDR3 is 17 amino acids. Germline values: CDR1 SGDLS, CDR2 YYNGEE. V shed 3 bases, J shed 1 base, and the junction held 10 bases outside the gene matches. CDR3 residues: CASSEKVAGLGTDTQYF. CDR3 bases: TGTGCCAGCAGCGAGAAGGTAGCGGGGTTGGGCACAGATACGCAGTATTTT.

The V gene is TRBV6-6, the J gene TRBJ2-3; no clear D. Germline V gene data show CDR1 as MNHNY and CDR2 as SVGAGI (reference sequence). The V and J ends lost 5 bases and 6 bases respectively, with 9 bases between them. CDR3 length equals 12 residues. The chain's CDR3 is CASSTLLDTQYF. Written as DNA, the CDR3 is TGTGCCAGCAGTACCCTCCTCGATACGCAGTATTTT.

The chain couples TRBV13 to TRBJ2-7; D not resolved. This CDR3 region has 12 residues. Per the germline V gene, CDR1 is PRHDT and CDR2 is FYEKMQ (reference sequence). Trimming removed 5 bases from V and 5 bases from J, with 10 bases in between. Written as DNA, the CDR3 is TGTGCCAGCAGCCGTGCGGAAAACGAGCAGTACTTC. This codes for CASSRAENEQYF. Full variable domain (missing parts from reference TRBV13 and TRBJ2-7): AAGVIQSPRHLIKEKRETATLKCYPIPRHDTVYWYQQGPGQDPQFLISFYEKMQSDKGSIPDRFSAQQFSDYHSELNMSSLELGDSALYFCASSRAENEQYFGPGTRLTVT.

The V and J genes are TRBV7-9 and TRBJ1-1; 10 nucleotides match TRBD1. The V gene end was trimmed by 5 bases and the J gene end by 0 bases; junction bases not matched to a gene: 6. Germline V lookup: CDR1 SEHNR, CDR2 FQNEAQ (reference sequence). CDR3 length: 16 amino acids. In DNA, the CDR3 is TGTGCCAGCAGCCTTGGACAGGGGGGCATGAACACTGAAGCTTTCTTT. Translating gives CASSLGQGGMNTEAFF.